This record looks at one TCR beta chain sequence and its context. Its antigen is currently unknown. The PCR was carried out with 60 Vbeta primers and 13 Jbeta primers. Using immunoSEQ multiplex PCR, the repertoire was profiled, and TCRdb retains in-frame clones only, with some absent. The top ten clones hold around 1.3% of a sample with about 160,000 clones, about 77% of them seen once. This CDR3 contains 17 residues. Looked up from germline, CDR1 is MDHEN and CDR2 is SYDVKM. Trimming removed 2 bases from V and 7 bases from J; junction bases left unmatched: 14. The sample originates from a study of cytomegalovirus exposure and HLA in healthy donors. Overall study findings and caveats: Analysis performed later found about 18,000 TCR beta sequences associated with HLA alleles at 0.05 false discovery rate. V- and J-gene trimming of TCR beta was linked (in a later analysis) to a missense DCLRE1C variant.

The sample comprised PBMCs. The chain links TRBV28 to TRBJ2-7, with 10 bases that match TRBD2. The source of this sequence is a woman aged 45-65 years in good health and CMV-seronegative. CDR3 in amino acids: CASSLPWSLAGALEQYF. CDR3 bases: TGTGCCAGCAGTTTACCTTGGTCCCTAGCGGGAGCTCTTGAGCAGTACTTC.